This T cell receptor beta chain appears in the sequencing data of a study of OX40 agonist ivuxolimab in advanced cancers. Study background: Patients' therapy was ivuxolimab, an antibody that acts as an agonist of OX40 (CD134).

A word on this clone: Its antigen is as yet unknown.

Sequenced by immunoSEQ multiplex PCR; TCRdb stores in-frame clones only, minus some. The table records 15,000 to 20,000 clones, around four fifths of them present only once. With V trimmed by 11 bases and J by 6 bases, 12 bases remained unmatched. The CDR3 has 14 amino acids. The germline CDR1 and CDR2 sequences are MNHEY and SVGAGI. General study findings and limits: Several nonresponders also turned out to have low normalized T-cell clonal expansion.

Systemic immunosuppression or autoimmune disease history was grounds to exclude patients. The sample here was CD4+ or CD8+ T cells sorted from blood, taken in a trial of the OX40 agonist ivuxolimab. This receptor was taken from an adult with an advanced solid tumor such as melanoma, head and neck, liver or kidney cancer. This rearrangement joins TRBV6-5 to TRBJ2-2; 7 positions match TRBD1. The CDR3 nucleotides read TGTGCCGGGGGACCACAGGGGTCCGCCGGGGAGCTGTTTTTT. This encodes CAGGPQGSAGELFF.